A single sample is the source of the 7 T cell receptor beta chains below, sequenced in a study of shared clonotypes between healthy human individuals. Only in-frame clones appear in the TCRdb table, and some are missing; sequencing was by immunoSEQ multiplex PCR. Among around 690,000 clones listed, roughly 91% were seen once. Sequenced material: memory CD8+ T cells from PBMCs. Noted subset: CD45RO+ cells pooled with CCR7-negative TemRA cells. These receptors were taken from a man between 18 and 35 years old in good health. Some clones in this sample may be carry-over from other donors' samples.

The chain couples TRBV27 to TRBJ2-7; possibly TRBD1 or TRBD2 for D (5 bases each). CDR1 is MNHEY and CDR2 is SMNVEV in the germline V gene (reference sequence). The CDR3 runs 11 residues. In DNA form, the CDR3 reads TGTGTGACTGGGGGTTCCTACGAGCAGTACTTC. This codes for CVTGGSYEQYF.

V usage is TRBV7-6 and J usage is TRBJ1-2; tentatively, D is TRBD1 (6 bases). V gave up 0 bases and J gave up 5 bases, with 10 bases separating them. The germline V gene has CDR1 SGHVS and CDR2 FNYEAQ. This CDR3 has 14 amino acids. CDR3 amino acids: CASSLASGQYGYTF. The DNA for the CDR3 is TGTGCCAGCAGCTTAGCATCCGGACAGTATGGCTACACCTTC.

J is TRBJ2-7 and V is TRBV29-1; 15 nucleotides agree with TRBD2. V trimming: 6 bases; J trimming: 3 bases; junction bases outside the gene matches: 6. The V gene's germline CDR1 is SQVTM and CDR2 ANQGSEA. The CDR3 length is 15 residues. The CDR3, as DNA: TGCAGCGTCACCGGGACTAGCGGGAGGAGCTACGAGCAGTACTTC. Translation: CSVTGTSGRSYEQYF.

This clone was found once. The chain joins TRBV7-6 to TRBJ2-1; weak D call: TRBD2 (5 bases). V lost 5 bases to trimming and J lost 4 bases, with 15 bases between them. The CDR3 runs to 15 residues. Germline V CDR1 and CDR2: SGHVS, FNYEAQ. In DNA form, the CDR3 reads TGTGCCAGCAGCCCAGCCATAGCGCAGTACAATGAGCAGTTCTTC. The encoded protein is CASSPAIAQYNEQFF.

The chain combines TRBV11-3 with TRBJ2-7; tentative D call: TRBD2 (5 bases). Germline-derived CDR1 and CDR2 are SGHNT and YENEEA. The CDR3 contains 14 residues. Trimming stripped 10 bases from V and 5 bases from J, with 21 bases between. CDR3 sequence reads: CAINHPLASNEQYF. CDR3 in DNA: TGTGCCATCAACCACCCCCTAGCTTCGAACGAGCAGTACTTC. Combining the CDR3 with reference TRBV11-3 and TRBJ2-7 gives the whole variable domain EAGVVQSPRYKIIEKKQPVAFWCNPISGHNTLYWYLQNLGQGPELLIRYENEEAVDDSQLPKDRFSAERLKGVDSTLKIQPAELGDSAVYLCAINHPLASNEQYFGPGTRLTVT.

The chain links TRBV7-9 to TRBJ1-2; 7 bases agree with TRBD1. CDR3 length: 16 residues. After removal of 5 bases from V and 4 bases from J, the junction contained 13 bases not matched to a gene. CDR1 is SEHNR, CDR2 FQNEAQ, per germline (reference sequence). CDR3 in DNA: TGTGCCAGCAGCAAAGGGGGCAGGGCAGTGGGCTATGGCTACACCTTC. The encoded protein is CASSKGGRAVGYGYTF.

The rearrangement joins TRBV10-3 to TRBJ2-7; TRBD1 might be the D (5 bases). The CDR3 runs 13 residues. Germline loops: CDR1 ENHRY, CDR2 SYGVKD. V lost 4 bases and J lost 0, with 7 bases in between. This CDR3 reads CAISGQGSYEQYF. The CDR3, as DNA: TGTGCCATCAGTGGTCAGGGCTCCTACGAGCAGTACTTC.